This T cell receptor (beta chain) is from a study of identical twins. TCRdb independently ran MiXCR on the 5' RACE reads; one entry per CDR3 protein. The data show roughly 690,000 distinct CDR3 sequences, around 20% seen once. This clonotype was seen repeatedly, ten times or more. Its specificity is unknown. Broader study findings: Abundant cord blood beta clonotypes carried fewer insertions; memory repertoires showed none.

This same sample was also part of a study on T cells expressing NK-cell markers. This second study says: Underlying the TCR beta repertoires were sorted CD3+CD56+NKG2C+, CD3+CD56+NKG2C- and CD3+CD56-NKG2C+ T cells. Just one sequenced donor of eight was HCMV-seronegative, while seven were seropositive. Dominant NKG2C+ clonotypes accounted for roughly 1.0-8% of CD8+ T cells in six donors.

The sequence was collected from a woman aged 18-29 years in good health. The source material was PBMCs.

In DNA, the CDR3 is TGTGCCAGCAGTGAATCTCGGGGCGGCACAGATACGCAGTATTTT. Translating gives CASSESRGGTDTQYF. The rearrangement joins TRBV25-1 to TRBJ2-3; tentatively, D is TRBD1 or TRBD2 (5 bases each). V lost 1 base, J lost 1 base, and 9 bases lay in between. From germline, CDR1 is MGHDK and CDR2 SYGVNS. The CDR3 spans 15 residues.